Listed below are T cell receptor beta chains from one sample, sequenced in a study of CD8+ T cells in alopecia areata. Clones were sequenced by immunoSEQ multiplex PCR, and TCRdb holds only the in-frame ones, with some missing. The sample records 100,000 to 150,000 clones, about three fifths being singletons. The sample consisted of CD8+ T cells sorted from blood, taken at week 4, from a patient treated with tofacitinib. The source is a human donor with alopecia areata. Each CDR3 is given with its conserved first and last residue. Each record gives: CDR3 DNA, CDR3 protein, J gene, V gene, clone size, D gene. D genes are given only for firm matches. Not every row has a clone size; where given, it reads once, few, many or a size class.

TGTGCCAGCAGCCAAGAGGGGAGTTATACTGAAGCTTTCTTT,CASSQEGSYTEAFF,TRBJ1-1,TRBV4-2,.,.
TGCGCCAGCGCCATCACAGGGGGAGCTGGAACTGAAGCTTTCTTT,CASAITGGAGTEAFF,TRBJ1-1,TRBV5-1,.,TRBD1
TGCAGCGTTGAAGCATACCGACGGACAGGGAGGGATGGCTACACCTTC,CSVEAYRRTGRDGYTF,TRBJ1-2,TRBV29-1,.,TRBD1
TGTGCCAGCAGCCGGCAGGGGTCCTCGGGAGACGAGCAGTACTTC,CASSRQGSSGDEQYF,TRBJ2-7,TRBV11-2,.,.
TGTGCCTGGACGCCGGGACACGGTGCTTCACCCCTCCACTTT,CAWTPGHGASPLHF,TRBJ1-6,TRBV30,.,.
TGTGCCAGCAGCTTATCGGTCGGGGACATTAGGTACAATGAGCAGTTCTTC,CASSLSVGDIRYNEQFF,TRBJ2-1,TRBV7-9,few,.
TGTGCCAGCAGTTTCGGCGCATGGTCGCCCTACGAGCAGTACTTC,CASSFGAWSPYEQYF,TRBJ2-7,TRBV27,few,.
TGCAGCGTCCGACCAACGGACAGGGCTGATGATGGCTACACCTTC,CSVRPTDRADDGYTF,TRBJ1-2,TRBV29-1,few,TRBD1
TGTGCCAGCAGCTTTTGGGGTGGGGAGACCCAGTACTTC,CASSFWGGETQYF,TRBJ2-5,TRBV7-2,few,.
TGTGCCTGGAGTGTAACGGCGAGAGACACCATATATTTT,CAWSVTARDTIYF,TRBJ1-3,TRBV30,.,.
TGCGCCAGCAGCCATTCGTTCGGGGAAGCGTCCTACGAGCAGTACTTC,CASSHSFGEASYEQYF,TRBJ2-7,TRBV5-5,medium-sized,.
TGTGCCAGCAGCTCGGCTCGGACTAGGGCCTCCTACGAGCAGTACTTC,CASSSARTRASYEQYF,TRBJ2-7,TRBV7-9,.,TRBD2
TGCAGCGCCCAAGGGGGCACCAGTACTGAAGCTTTCTTT,CSAQGGTSTEAFF,TRBJ1-1,TRBV29-1,few,TRBD1
TGTGCCTGGAATCATCCGGGACATATGAACACTGAAGCTTTCTTT,CAWNHPGHMNTEAFF,TRBJ1-1,TRBV30,.,.
TGTGCCACAGGGGGGCAGGCTCAAGAGACCCAGTACTTC,CATGGQAQETQYF,TRBJ2-5,TRBV15,.,.
TGTGCCAGCAGCGTATGGGGGACAGCACAAGAGACCCAGTACTTC,CASSVWGTAQETQYF,TRBJ2-5,TRBV9,few,TRBD1
TGTGCCAGCAGCGTAATAGCTTCGGTCGGCGAGCAGTACTTC,CASSVIASVGEQYF,TRBJ2-7,TRBV9,.,.
TGTGCCAGCAGCTGGGGCAGGACAGGTCGCAACGAGCAGTACTTC,CASSWGRTGRNEQYF,TRBJ2-7,TRBV7-9,few,TRBD1
TGCGCCAGCAGCCAGACGACTAGCGGGGGGGCATCGGAGACCCAGTACTTC,CASSQTTSGGASETQYF,TRBJ2-5,TRBV4-1,once,TRBD2
TGTGCCAGCAGCTTGGGGGTAGACGACGGCTTCCAAGAGACCCAGTACTTC,CASSLGVDDGFQETQYF,TRBJ2-5,TRBV5-4,.,.
TGTGCCAGCAGTGGGCTCACTAGCGGCGAGACGAGAGAGACCCAGTACTTC,CASSGLTSGETRETQYF,TRBJ2-5,TRBV25-1,.,TRBD2
TGTGCCAGCTCCGGCGAGGGGACTTATAATTCACCCCTCCACTTT,CASSGEGTYNSPLHF,TRBJ1-6,TRBV18,few,.
TGTGCCAGCAGTGAGACCTACGAGCAGTACTTC,CASSETYEQYF,TRBJ2-7,TRBV27,.,.
TGCAGCGTCAAAGCCGGACAGAGTTCGGGGTCCTACGAGCAGTACTTC,CSVKAGQSSGSYEQYF,TRBJ2-7,TRBV29-1,few,.
TGCAGCGTTGCCCAGCGGGGGTACGAGCAGTACTTC,CSVAQRGYEQYF,TRBJ2-7,TRBV29-1,.,TRBD2
TGTGCCAGCAGCTTGGGGGACAGGGAGCAGTTCTTC,CASSLGDREQFF,TRBJ2-1,TRBV13,.,TRBD1
TGCAGCGCGGAGGGACTTCAAGAGACCCAGTACTTC,CSAEGLQETQYF,TRBJ2-5,TRBV29-1,few,.
TGCAGCGTTGAAGAATCCGAGCAGTACTTC,CSVEESEQYF,TRBJ2-7,TRBV29-1,.,.
TGTGCCAGCAGCGTAGCTTCTTGGGGCACCTCCACAGATACGCAGTATTTT,CASSVASWGTSTDTQYF,TRBJ2-3,TRBV9,once,.
TGTGCCTGGAGTCTAACAACTAATGAAAAACTGTTTTTT,CAWSLTTNEKLFF,TRBJ1-4,TRBV30,.,.
TGTGCCTGGAGTGAGCAGTTCTTC,CAWSEQFF,TRBJ2-1,TRBV30,few,.
TGCGCCAGCAGCTTGTTGAGGAACACCGGGGAGCTGTTTTTT,CASSLLRNTGELFF,TRBJ2-2,TRBV5-1,few,.
TGTGCCAGCAGCCCCGCGGACGCGAATGAGCAGTTCTTC,CASSPADANEQFF,TRBJ2-1,TRBV5-6,.,.
TGTGCCAGCAGCTATAGACAGGGATATAGCAATCAGCCCCAGCATTTT,CASSYRQGYSNQPQHF,TRBJ1-5,TRBV11-2,.,TRBD1
TGCAGCGTTGAAGATGGGAACGGGACCCAGTACTTC,CSVEDGNGTQYF,TRBJ2-5,TRBV29-1,.,.
TGTGCCTGGGGGGACAACATGAACACTGAAGCTTTCTTT,CAWGDNMNTEAFF,TRBJ1-1,TRBV30,few,.
TGTGCCAGCAGCGTAGCCGGGCCAAACGTCCTGACTTTC,CASSVAGPNVLTF,TRBJ2-6,TRBV9,.,.
TGTGCCAGCAGCTTAGGGGCAGGGAGCTCCTACGAGCAGTACTTC,CASSLGAGSSYEQYF,TRBJ2-7,TRBV7-6,.,.
TGTGCCAGCAGCGCGTTAGGAGGCACAGATACGCAGTATTTT,CASSALGGTDTQYF,TRBJ2-3,TRBV27,once,.
TGCGCCAGCAGCCCTACGGGACTAGTGGCCGGGGAGCTGTTTTTT,CASSPTGLVAGELFF,TRBJ2-2,TRBV4-3,.,TRBD2
TGTGCCAGCAGTTTAACAGGGGAAGAGACCCAGTACTTC,CASSLTGEETQYF,TRBJ2-5,TRBV27,.,TRBD1
TGTGCTAGTGGTTATCTAGCGGGGACAGAGAGGGATACGCAGTATTTT,CASGYLAGTERDTQYF,TRBJ2-3,TRBV12-5,few,TRBD2
TGCAGCGTTGAGGTCGCTAGGTCTGGGGCCAACGTCCTGACTTTC,CSVEVARSGANVLTF,TRBJ2-6,TRBV29-1,few,.
TGCAGCGTCCCATCCCTAAATGAGCAGTTCTTC,CSVPSLNEQFF,TRBJ2-1,TRBV29-1,.,.
TGCGCCAGCAGCCAAGAGGGACGGATAAATCAGCCCCAGCATTTT,CASSQEGRINQPQHF,TRBJ1-5,TRBV4-1,.,.
TGCAGCGCCTTGGACGGAACTAACTATGGCTACACCTTC,CSALDGTNYGYTF,TRBJ1-2,TRBV29-1,few,.
TGTGCCAGCAGTTACTGGAGGGGGGGCCAGGGAGAGACCCAGTACTTC,CASSYWRGGQGETQYF,TRBJ2-5,TRBV6-5,.,.
TGCAGCGCCGAGACTCAGGGTTGGGGCTACACCTTC,CSAETQGWGYTF,TRBJ1-2,TRBV29-1,.,.
TGCGCCAGCCCCCCCTCTCGACAGGGAACAGATACGCAGTATTTT,CASPPSRQGTDTQYF,TRBJ2-3,TRBV5-1,few,TRBD1